Listed below are T cell receptor beta chains from one sample, sequenced in a study of blood T cell repertoires in COVID-19. Clones were read by immunoSEQ multiplex PCR, and TCRdb kept only the in-frame ones, dropping some. Here the sample spans 200,000 or so clones, roughly 80% being singletons. Source material: peripheral blood. The origin of the receptors is a woman younger than 45 with acute or convalescent COVID-19. CDR3s include the opening cysteine and the closing phenylalanine or tryptophan. D genes are given only for firm matches. Part of the rows lack a size; the others show once, few, many or a class for expanded clones.

clone size	D gene	V gene	J gene	CDR3 protein	CDR3 DNA
NA	NA	TRBV2	TRBJ1-2	CASSGGQLVTF	TGTGCCAGCAGCGGCGGACAGCTCGTCACCTTC
NA	NA	TRBV3-1/TRBV3-2	TRBJ1-3	CASSRLIVDSRNTIYF	TGTGCCAGCAGCCGTCTTATCGTCGACAGTCGGAACACCATATATTTT
NA	NA	TRBV27	TRBJ1-1	CASSLEYSNTEAFF	TGTGCCAGCAGTTTAGAGTACTCGAACACTGAAGCTTTCTTT
NA	NA	TRBV6-2/TRBV6-3	TRBJ1-5	CASSSDIGNQPQHF	TGTGCCAGCAGTTCCGACATCGGCAATCAGCCCCAGCATTTT
NA	TRBD2	TRBV7-2	TRBJ2-7	CASGTSGSYEQYF	TGTGCCAGTGGGACTAGCGGGAGTTACGAGCAGTACTTC
once	NA	TRBV7-8	TRBJ1-1	CASSLGVPGGRAFF	TGTGCCAGCAGCTTAGGGGTCCCAGGAGGGAGAGCTTTCTTT
NA	TRBD1	TRBV19	TRBJ2-6	CASSIGQGSGGANVLTF	TGTGCCAGTAGTATCGGACAGGGGAGTGGAGGGGCCAACGTCCTGACTTTC
NA	TRBD1	TRBV27	TRBJ1-1	CASSITQQGLDTEAFF	TGTGCCAGCAGCATAACCCAACAGGGGCTGGACACTGAAGCTTTCTTT
NA	TRBD1	TRBV27	TRBJ1-2	CASSRDRAHGYTF	TGTGCCAGCAGCCGAGACAGGGCGCATGGCTACACCTTC
NA	NA	TRBV4-1	TRBJ2-1	CASSQVGRRRAGFNEQFF	TGCGCCAGCAGCCAAGTGGGTCGACGGAGAGCCGGATTCAATGAGCAGTTCTTC
NA	TRBD1	TRBV19	TRBJ2-2	CGTRDRLGTGELFF	TGTGGGACGCGGGACAGGTTAGGTACCGGGGAGCTGTTTTTT
NA	TRBD2	TRBV14	TRBJ2-5	CASSPPREGEETQYF	TGTGCCAGCAGCCCCCCCCGGGAGGGGGAAGAGACCCAGTACTTC
NA	TRBD2	TRBV7-8	TRBJ2-7	CASSPGTSGKFTEQYF	TGTGCCAGCAGCCCCGGGACTAGCGGGAAATTTACCGAGCAGTACTTC
NA	NA	TRBV5-8	TRBJ2-2	CASSTTTKTGELFF	TGTGCCAGCAGCACCACAACTAAGACCGGGGAGCTGTTTTTT
NA	TRBD1	TRBV6-2/TRBV6-3	TRBJ2-7	CASSSLGQGSRDEQYF	TGTGCCAGCAGTTCCCTTGGACAGGGGAGTAGGGACGAGCAGTACTTC
NA	NA	TRBV19	TRBJ1-1	CASRQTMNTEAFF	TGTGCCAGTCGACAGACCATGAACACTGAAGCTTTCTTT
once	NA	TRBV6-1	TRBJ1-4	CATGESFATNEKLFF	TGTGCCACGGGGGAGTCATTTGCAACTAATGAAAAACTGTTTTTT
NA	NA	TRBV18	TRBJ1-5	CASSPQRGNQPQHF	TGTGCCAGCTCACCACAGAGGGGGAATCAGCCCCAGCATTTT
NA	NA	TRBV3-1/TRBV3-2	TRBJ2-7	CASSRLWHEQYF	TGTGCCAGCAGCCGGCTCTGGCACGAGCAGTACTTC
NA	TRBD1	TRBV19	TRBJ1-1	CASSSGTVMNTEAFF	TGTGCCAGTAGTTCCGGGACAGTTATGAACACTGAAGCTTTCTTT
NA	TRBD1	TRBV9	TRBJ1-1	CASSAEFRGEAFF	TGTGCCAGCAGCGCGGAGTTCAGGGGGGAAGCTTTCTTT
few	NA	TRBV11-2	TRBJ2-7	CASSFGRGPEAGPWRQYF	TGTGCCAGCAGCTTCGGGCGGGGCCCCGAGGCTGGCCCTTGGCGGCAGTACTTC
NA	NA	TRBV3-1/TRBV3-2	TRBJ2-2	CASSQGRRGSSGELFF	TGTGCCAGCAGCCAAGGGCGCAGAGGGAGTTCCGGGGAGCTGTTTTTT
once	NA	TRBV5-4	TRBJ2-2	CASSLDSIKAGELFF	TGTGCCAGCAGCTTGGACAGCATCAAGGCCGGGGAGCTGTTTTTT
NA	TRBD2	TRBV19	TRBJ2-7	CASSIGLAGVNEQYF	TGTGCCAGTAGTATAGGGCTAGCGGGAGTAAACGAGCAGTACTTC
NA	NA	TRBV7-8	TRBJ2-7	CASSLVQDKTYEQYF	TGTGCCAGCAGCTTAGTTCAGGACAAGACCTACGAGCAGTACTTC
NA	NA	TRBV19	TRBJ1-1	CASTQGVVAFF	TGTGCCAGTACCCAAGGGGTAGTCGCTTTCTTT
NA	TRBD2	TRBV7-3	TRBJ2-3	CASSRSGGALDTQYF	TGTGCCAGCAGCCGCAGCGGGGGGGCCTTAGATACGCAGTATTTT
few	TRBD1	TRBV3-1/TRBV3-2	TRBJ1-3	CASSQDHWDRKILSGNTIYF	TGTGCCAGCAGCCAAGATCACTGGGACAGAAAGATTCTCTCTGGAAACACCATATATTTT
NA	NA	TRBV19	TRBJ1-1	CASTVQGSGTEAFF	TGTGCCAGTACTGTACAGGGTTCGGGCACTGAAGCTTTCTTT
NA	NA	TRBV5-4	TRBJ2-2	CASSPQGPNTGELFF	TGTGCCAGCAGCCCACAGGGACCGAACACCGGGGAGCTGTTTTTT
NA	NA	TRBV18	TRBJ1-4	CASSRTQRGEKLFF	TGTGCCAGCTCACGGACACAAAGGGGGGAAAAACTGTTTTTT
NA	TRBD1	TRBV19	TRBJ2-1	CASSTRQGGYNEQFF	TGTGCCAGTAGTACAAGACAGGGGGGGTACAATGAGCAGTTCTTC
NA	TRBD2	TRBV20-1	TRBJ2-2	CSASFSGGAVGGELFF	TGCAGTGCTAGTTTTAGCGGGGGGGCCGTTGGCGGGGAGCTGTTTTTT
NA	TRBD1	TRBV6-5	TRBJ1-3	CASSYGQGASEYF	TGTGCCAGCAGTTACGGACAGGGGGCGAGTGAATATTTT
NA	NA	TRBV18	TRBJ2-3	CASSTSDTQYF	TGTGCCAGCTCAACTTCAGATACGCAGTATTTT
NA	NA	TRBV4-3	TRBJ2-6	CASSQGAGTGANVLTF	TGCGCCAGCAGCCAAGGAGCAGGGACTGGGGCCAACGTCCTGACTTTC
few	NA	TRBV6-5	TRBJ1-6	CASSYKRGSPLHF	TGTGCCAGCAGTTACAAAAGGGGCTCACCCCTCCACTTT
NA	NA	TRBV18	TRBJ1-3	CASSPGVGGVRNTIYF	TGTGCCAGCTCACCAGGGGTCGGGGGTGTTCGCAACACCATATATTTT
NA	TRBD1	TRBV13	TRBJ1-6	CASSSMEMGQDNSPLHF	TGTGCCAGCAGCTCGATGGAAATGGGACAGGATAATTCACCCCTCCACTTT
once	TRBD2	TRBV30	TRBJ2-5	CAWSPGGTRETQYF	TGTGCCTGGAGTCCGGGGGGGACCCGGGAGACCCAGTACTTC
NA	TRBD2	TRBV7-3	TRBJ2-7	CASSLSGGEYEQYF	TGTGCCAGCAGCTTAAGCGGGGGGGAATACGAGCAGTACTTC